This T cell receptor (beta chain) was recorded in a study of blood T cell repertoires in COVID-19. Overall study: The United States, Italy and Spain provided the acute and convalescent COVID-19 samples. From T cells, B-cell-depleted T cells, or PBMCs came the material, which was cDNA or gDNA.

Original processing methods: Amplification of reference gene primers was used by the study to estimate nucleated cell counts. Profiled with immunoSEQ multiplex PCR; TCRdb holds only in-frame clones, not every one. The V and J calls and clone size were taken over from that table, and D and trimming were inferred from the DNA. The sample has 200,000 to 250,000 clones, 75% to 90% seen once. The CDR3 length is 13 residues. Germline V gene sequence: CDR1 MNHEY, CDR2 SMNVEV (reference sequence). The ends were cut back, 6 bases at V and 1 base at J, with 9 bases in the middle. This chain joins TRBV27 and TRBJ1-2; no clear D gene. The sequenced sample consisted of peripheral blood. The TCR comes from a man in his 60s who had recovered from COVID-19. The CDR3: CASRGADNYGYTF. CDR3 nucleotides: TGTGCCAGCAGGGGAGCGGATAACTATGGCTACACCTTC.